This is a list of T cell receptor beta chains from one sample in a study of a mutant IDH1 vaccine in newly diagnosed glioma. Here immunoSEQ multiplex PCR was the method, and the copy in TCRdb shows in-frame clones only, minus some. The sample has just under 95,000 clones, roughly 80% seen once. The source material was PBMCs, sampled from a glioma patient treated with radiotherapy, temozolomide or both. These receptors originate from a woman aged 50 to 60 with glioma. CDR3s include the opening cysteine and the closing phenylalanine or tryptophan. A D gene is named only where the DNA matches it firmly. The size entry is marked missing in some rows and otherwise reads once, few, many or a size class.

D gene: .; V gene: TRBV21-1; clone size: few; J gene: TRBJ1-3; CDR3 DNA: TGTGCCAGGGGACGATGTCCGGGAAACACCATATATTTT; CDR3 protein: CARGRCPGNTIYF
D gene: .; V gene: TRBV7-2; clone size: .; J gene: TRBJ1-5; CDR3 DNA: TGTGCCAGCAGCCCCTCGAGGGGGGGAAACAATCAGCCCCAGCATTTT; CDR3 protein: CASSPSRGGNNQPQHF
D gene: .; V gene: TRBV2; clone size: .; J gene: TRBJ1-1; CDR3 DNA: TGTGCCAGCAGTAGGACAATGAGGAACACTGAAGCTTTCTTT; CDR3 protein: CASSRTMRNTEAFF
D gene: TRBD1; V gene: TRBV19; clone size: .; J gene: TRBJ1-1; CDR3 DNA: TGTGCCAGTAGTGCCCGGACAGGGCAAGGCACTGAAGCTTTCTTT; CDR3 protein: CASSARTGQGTEAFF
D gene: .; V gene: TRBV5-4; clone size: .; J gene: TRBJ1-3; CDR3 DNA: TGTGCCAGCAGCAAAAAGGTGCCAGACTCTGGAAACACCATATATTTT; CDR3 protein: CASSKKVPDSGNTIYF
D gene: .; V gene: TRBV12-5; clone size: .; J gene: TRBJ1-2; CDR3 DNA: TGTGCTAGTGGTTTGGTGAACGTCCATGGCTACACCTTC; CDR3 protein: CASGLVNVHGYTF
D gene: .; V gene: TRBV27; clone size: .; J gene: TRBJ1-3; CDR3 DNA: TGTGCCAGCAGTTTTTTGGGTGCTGGAAACACCATATATTTT; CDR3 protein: CASSFLGAGNTIYF
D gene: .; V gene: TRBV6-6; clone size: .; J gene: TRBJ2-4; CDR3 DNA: TGTGCCAGCAGGTCGGGGGCGGGAAACATTCAGTACTTC; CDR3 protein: CASRSGAGNIQYF
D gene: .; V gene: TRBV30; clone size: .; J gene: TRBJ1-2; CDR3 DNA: TGTGCCTGGACACTTGACGTCAACTATGGCTACACCTTC; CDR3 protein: CAWTLDVNYGYTF
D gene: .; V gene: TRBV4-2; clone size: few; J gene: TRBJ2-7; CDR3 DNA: TGTGCCAGCAGCCCCAGGGTCAACGTTCTCGACGAGCAGTACTTC; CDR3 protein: CASSPRVNVLDEQYF
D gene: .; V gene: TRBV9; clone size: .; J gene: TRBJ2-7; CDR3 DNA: TGTGCCAGCAGCGTAGACGGCAGGGACTACGAGCAGTACTTC; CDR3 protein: CASSVDGRDYEQYF
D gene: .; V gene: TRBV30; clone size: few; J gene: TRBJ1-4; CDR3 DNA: TGTGCCTGGGAGACAGCGGGAGACGAAAAACTGTTTTTT; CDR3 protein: CAWETAGDEKLFF
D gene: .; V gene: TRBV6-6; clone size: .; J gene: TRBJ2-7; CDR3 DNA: TGTGCCACCTCCGCTGTTGGGTACGAGCAGTACTTC; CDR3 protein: CATSAVGYEQYF
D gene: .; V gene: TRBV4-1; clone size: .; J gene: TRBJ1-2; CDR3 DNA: TGCGCCAGCAGCCTTCACCGGGACGGTTATGGCTACACCTTC; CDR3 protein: CASSLHRDGYGYTF
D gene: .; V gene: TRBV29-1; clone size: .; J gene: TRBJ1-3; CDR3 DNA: TGCAGCGTTGCGCCGTCCGGAGGGTCGCACTCTGGAAACACCATATATTTT; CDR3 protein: CSVAPSGGSHSGNTIYF
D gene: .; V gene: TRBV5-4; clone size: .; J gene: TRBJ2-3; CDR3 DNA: TGTGCCAGCAGCAAACCGGGACTGGAAGATACGCAGTATTTT; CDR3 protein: CASSKPGLEDTQYF